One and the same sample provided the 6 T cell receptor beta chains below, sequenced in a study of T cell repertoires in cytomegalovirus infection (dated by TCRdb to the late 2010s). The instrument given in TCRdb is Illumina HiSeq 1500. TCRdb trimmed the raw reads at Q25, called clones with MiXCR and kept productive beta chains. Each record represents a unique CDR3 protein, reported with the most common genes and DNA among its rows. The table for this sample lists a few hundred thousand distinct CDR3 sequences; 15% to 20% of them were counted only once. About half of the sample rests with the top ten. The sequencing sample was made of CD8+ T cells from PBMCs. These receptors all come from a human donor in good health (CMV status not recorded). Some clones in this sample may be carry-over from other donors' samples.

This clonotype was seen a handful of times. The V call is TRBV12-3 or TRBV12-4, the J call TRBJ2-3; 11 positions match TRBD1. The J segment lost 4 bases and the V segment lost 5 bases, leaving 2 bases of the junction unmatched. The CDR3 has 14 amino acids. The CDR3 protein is CASSRTGGPDTQYF. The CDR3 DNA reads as TGTGCCAGCAGTCGGACAGGGGGCCCAGATACGCAGTATTTT.

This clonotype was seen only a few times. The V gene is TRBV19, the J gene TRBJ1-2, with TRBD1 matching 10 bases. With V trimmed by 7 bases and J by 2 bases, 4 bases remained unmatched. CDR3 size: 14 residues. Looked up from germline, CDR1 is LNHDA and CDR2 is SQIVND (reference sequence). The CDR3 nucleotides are TGTGCCAGTATCCCGGGACAGGGGAACTATGGCTACACCTTC. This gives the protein CASIPGQGNYGYTF.

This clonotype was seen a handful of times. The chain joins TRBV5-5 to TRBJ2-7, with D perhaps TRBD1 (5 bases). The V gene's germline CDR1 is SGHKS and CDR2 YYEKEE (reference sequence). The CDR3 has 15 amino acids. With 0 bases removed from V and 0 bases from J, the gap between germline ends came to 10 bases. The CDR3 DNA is TGTGCCAGCAGCTTGGCCTGGGGCAGCTCCTACGAGCAGTACTTC. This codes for CASSLAWGSSYEQYF.

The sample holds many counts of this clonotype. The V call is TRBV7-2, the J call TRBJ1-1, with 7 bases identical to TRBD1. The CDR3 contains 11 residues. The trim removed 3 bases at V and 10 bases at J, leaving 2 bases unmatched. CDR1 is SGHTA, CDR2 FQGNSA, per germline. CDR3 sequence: CASSFQGGAFF. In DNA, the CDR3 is TGTGCCAGCAGCTTCCAGGGGGGAGCTTTCTTT.

The CDR3, as DNA: TGTGCCAGCAGCCTTTCTAGGGGGACTAGCAGATACAATGAGCAGTTCTTC. Translated: CASSLSRGTSRYNEQFF. The chain recombines TRBV13 with TRBJ2-1; 9 positions match TRBD2. Germline V gene lookup returns CDR1 PRHDT and CDR2 FYEKMQ (reference sequence). J gave up 4 bases and V 5 bases, and 12 bases lay outside the gene matches. CDR3 length: 17 residues.

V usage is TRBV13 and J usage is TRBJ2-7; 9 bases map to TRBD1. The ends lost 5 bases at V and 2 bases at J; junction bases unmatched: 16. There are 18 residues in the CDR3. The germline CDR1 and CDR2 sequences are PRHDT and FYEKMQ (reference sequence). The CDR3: CASSGGTGKGFEPYEQYF. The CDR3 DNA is TGTGCCAGCAGCGGGGGGACAGGGAAGGGATTTGAACCCTACGAGCAGTACTTC. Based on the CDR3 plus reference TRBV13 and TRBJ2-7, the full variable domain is AAGVIQSPRHLIKEKRETATLKCYPIPRHDTVYWYQQGPGQDPQFLISFYEKMQSDKGSIPDRFSAQQFSDYHSELNMSSLELGDSALYFCASSGGTGKGFEPYEQYFGPGTRLTVT.